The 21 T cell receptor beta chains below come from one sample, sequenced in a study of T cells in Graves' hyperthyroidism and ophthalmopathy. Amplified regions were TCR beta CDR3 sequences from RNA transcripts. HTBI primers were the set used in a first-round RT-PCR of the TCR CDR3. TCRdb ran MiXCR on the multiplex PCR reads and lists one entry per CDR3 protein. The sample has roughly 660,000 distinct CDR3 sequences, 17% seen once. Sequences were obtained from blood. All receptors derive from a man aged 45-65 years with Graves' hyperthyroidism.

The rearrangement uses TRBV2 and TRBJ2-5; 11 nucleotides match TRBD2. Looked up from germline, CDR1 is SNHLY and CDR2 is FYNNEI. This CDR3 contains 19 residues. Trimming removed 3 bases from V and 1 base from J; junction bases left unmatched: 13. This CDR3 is CASSDGYWVAGGGQETQYF. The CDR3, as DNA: TGTGCCAGCAGTGACGGTTATTGGGTAGCGGGAGGGGGCCAAGAGACCCAGTACTTC.

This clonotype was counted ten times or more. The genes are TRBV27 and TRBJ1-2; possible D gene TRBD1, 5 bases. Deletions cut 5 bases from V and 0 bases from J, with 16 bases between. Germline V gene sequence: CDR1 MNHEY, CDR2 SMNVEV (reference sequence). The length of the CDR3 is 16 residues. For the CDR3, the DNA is TGTGCCAGCAGTGGAAATGCCGGGACGGCTAACTATGGCTACACCTTC. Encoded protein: CASSGNAGTANYGYTF.

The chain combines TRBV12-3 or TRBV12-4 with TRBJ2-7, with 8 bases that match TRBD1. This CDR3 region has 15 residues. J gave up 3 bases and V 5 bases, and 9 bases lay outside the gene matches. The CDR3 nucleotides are TGTGCCAGCAGTCTCCGGGACAGGCTACTCTACGAGCAGTACTTC. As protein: CASSLRDRLLYEQYF.

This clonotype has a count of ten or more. CDR3: CASSFPGGLGEKLFF. The CDR3 bases are TGTGCCAGCAGTTTTCCCGGGGGCCTTGGTGAAAAACTGTTTTTT. V gene TRBV11-2 combines with J gene TRBJ1-4, with D perhaps TRBD1 (6 bases). Trimming cost V 6 bases and J 7 bases, with 18 bases left between them. CDR1 and CDR2 (germline): SGHAT, FQNNGV. CDR3 length: 15 amino acids.

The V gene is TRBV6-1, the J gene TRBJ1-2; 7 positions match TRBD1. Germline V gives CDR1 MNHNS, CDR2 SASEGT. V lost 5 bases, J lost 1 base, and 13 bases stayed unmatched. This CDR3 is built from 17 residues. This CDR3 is CASSPRGGSHHNYGYTF. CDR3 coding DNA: TGTGCCAGCAGTCCTAGAGGGGGCTCTCACCATAACTATGGCTACACCTTC.

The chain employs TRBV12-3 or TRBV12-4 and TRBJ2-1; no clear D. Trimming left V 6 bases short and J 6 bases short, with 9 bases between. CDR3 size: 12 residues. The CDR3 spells CASSLPVNEQFF. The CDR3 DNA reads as TGTGCCAGCAGCCTCCCGGTCAATGAGCAGTTCTTC.

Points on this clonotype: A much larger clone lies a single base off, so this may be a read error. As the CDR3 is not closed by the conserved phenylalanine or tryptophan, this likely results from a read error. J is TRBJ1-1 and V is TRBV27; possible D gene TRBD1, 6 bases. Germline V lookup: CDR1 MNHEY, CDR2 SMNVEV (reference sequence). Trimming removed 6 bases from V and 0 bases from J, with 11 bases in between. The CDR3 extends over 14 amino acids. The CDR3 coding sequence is TGTGCCAGCAGAGAGGGGGATATGAACACTGAAGCTTTCTCT. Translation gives CASREGDMNTEAFS.

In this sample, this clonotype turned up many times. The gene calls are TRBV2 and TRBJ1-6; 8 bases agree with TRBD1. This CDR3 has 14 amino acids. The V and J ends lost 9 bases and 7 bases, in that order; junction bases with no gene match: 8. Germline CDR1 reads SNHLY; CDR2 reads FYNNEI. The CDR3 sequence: CASNSGQVNSPLHF. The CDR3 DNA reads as TGTGCCAGTAATTCGGGACAGGTGAATTCACCCCTCCACTTT.

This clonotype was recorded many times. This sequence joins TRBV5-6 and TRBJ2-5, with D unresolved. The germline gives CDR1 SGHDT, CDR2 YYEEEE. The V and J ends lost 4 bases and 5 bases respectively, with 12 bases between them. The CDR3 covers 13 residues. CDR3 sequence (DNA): TGTGCCAGCAGCCTTCCTCAGGTGGAGACCCAGTACTTC. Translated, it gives CASSLPQVETQYF. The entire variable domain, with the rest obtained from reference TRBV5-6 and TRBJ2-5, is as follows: DAGVTQSPTHLIKTRGQQVTLRCSPKSGHDTVSWYQQALGQGPQFIFQYYEEEERQRGNFPDRFSGHQFPNYSSELNVNALLLGDSALYLCASSLPQVETQYFGPGTRLLVL.

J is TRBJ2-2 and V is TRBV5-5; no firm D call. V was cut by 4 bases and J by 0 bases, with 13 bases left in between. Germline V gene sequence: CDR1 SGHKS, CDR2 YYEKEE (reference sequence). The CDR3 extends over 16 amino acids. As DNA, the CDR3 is TGTGCCAGCAGCGTATACAAACCCGCGAACACCGGGGAGCTGTTTTTT. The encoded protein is CASSVYKPANTGELFF.

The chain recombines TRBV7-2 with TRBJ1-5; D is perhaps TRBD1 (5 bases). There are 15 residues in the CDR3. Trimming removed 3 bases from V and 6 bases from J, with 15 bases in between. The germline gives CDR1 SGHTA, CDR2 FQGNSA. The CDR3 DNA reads TGTGCCAGCAGCTTCGGAGGGGCGCGGGTTCAGCCCCAGCATTTT. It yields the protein CASSFGGARVQPQHF. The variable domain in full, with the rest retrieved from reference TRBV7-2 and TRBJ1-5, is GAGVSQSPSNKVTEKGKDVELRCDPISGHTALYWYRQSLGQGLEFLIYFQGNSAPDKSGLPSDRFSAERTGGSVSTLTIQRTQQEDSAVYLCASSFGGARVQPQHFGDGTRLSIL.

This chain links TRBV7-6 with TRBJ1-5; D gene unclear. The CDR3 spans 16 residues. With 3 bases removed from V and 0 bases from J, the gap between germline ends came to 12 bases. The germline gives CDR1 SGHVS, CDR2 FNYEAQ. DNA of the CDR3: TGTGCCAGCAGCTTGGAGGCAGAGTATAGCAATCAGCCCCAGCATTTT. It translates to CASSLEAEYSNQPQHF.

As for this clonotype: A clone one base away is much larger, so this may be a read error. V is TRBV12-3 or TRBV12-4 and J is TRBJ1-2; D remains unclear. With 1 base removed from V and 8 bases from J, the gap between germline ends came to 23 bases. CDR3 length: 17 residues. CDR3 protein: CASSLEPPSRIRRGYTF. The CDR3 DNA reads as TGTGCCAGCAGTTTAGAGCCCCCGTCCCGAATCCGCCGAGGCTACACCTTC.

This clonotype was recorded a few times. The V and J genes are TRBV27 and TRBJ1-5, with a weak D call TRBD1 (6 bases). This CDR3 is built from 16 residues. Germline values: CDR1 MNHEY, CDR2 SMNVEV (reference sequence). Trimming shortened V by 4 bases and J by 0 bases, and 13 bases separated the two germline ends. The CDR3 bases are TGTGCCAGCAGTTACAAGGGACAACATAGCAATCAGCCCCAGCATTTT. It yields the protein CASSYKGQHSNQPQHF.

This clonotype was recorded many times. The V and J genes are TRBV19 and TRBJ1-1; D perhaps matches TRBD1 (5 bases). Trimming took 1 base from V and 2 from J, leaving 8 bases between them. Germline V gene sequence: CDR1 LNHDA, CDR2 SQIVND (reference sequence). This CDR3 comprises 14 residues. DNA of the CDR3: TGTGCCAGTAGTATAGGCCAGGGAAACACTGAAGCTTTCTTT. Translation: CASSIGQGNTEAFF.

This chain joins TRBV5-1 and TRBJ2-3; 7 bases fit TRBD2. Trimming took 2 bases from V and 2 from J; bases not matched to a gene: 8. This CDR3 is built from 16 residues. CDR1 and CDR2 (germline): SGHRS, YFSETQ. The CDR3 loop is CASSLGLAAPTDTQYF. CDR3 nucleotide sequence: TGCGCCAGCAGCTTAGGTCTAGCGGCACCCACAGATACGCAGTATTTT.

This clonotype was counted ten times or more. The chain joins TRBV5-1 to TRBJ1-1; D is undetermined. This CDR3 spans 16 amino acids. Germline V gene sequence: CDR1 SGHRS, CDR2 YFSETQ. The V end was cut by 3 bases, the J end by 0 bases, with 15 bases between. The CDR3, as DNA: TGCGCCAGCAGCTCATGGAGGCCAGGATTGAACACTGAAGCTTTCTTT. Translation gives CASSSWRPGLNTEAFF.

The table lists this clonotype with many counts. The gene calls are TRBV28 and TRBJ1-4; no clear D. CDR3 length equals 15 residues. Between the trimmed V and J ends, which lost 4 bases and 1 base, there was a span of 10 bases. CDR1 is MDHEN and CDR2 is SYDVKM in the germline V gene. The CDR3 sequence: CASSSSGRTNEKLFF. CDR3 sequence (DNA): TGTGCCAGCAGTTCATCGGGCCGAACTAATGAAAAACTGTTTTTT.

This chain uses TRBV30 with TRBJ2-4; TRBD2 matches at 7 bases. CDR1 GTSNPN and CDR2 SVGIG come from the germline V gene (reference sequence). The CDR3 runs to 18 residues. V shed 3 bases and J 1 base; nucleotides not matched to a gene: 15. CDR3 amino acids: CAWRGLADLSEAKNIQYF. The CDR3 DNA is TGTGCCTGGAGAGGGCTAGCGGACCTCAGCGAGGCCAAAAACATTCAGTACTTC.

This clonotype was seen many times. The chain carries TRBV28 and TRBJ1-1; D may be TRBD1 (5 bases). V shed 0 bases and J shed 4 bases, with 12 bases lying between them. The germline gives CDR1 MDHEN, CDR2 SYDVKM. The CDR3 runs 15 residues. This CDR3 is CASSLWSGRGTEAFF. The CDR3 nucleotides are TGTGCCAGCAGTTTATGGTCAGGGAGAGGCACTGAAGCTTTCTTT. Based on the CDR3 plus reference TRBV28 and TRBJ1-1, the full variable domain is DVKVTQSSRYLVKRTGEKVFLECVQDMDHENMFWYRQDPGLGLRLIYFSYDVKMKEKGDIPEGYSVSREKKERFSLILESASTNQTSMYLCASSLWSGRGTEAFFGQGTRLTVV.

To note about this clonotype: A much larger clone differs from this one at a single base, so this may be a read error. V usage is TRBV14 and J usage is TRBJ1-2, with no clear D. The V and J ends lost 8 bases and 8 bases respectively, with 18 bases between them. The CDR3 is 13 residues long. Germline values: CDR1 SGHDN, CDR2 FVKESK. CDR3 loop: CASGSTLGLGYTF. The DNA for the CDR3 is TGTGCCAGCGGCTCTACCCTAGGGTTGGGCTACACCTTC.